The 2 T cell receptor beta chains below were found in one sample sequenced in a study of blood T cell repertoires in COVID-19 (dated by TCRdb to 2020 to 2021). Library preparation employed the immunoSEQ multiplex PCR assay. TCRdb carries this immuneACCESS record with in-frame sequences only. Its versions omit some clonotypes, under half of them owing to an unresolved V gene in the studies checked, with the rest unexplained. This sample lists roughly 410,000 clones; approximately 89% were detected once. The top ten clones comprise under 2% of the sample. The sequenced sample was peripheral blood. The source of these receptors is a woman in her thirties or forties with COVID-19, enrolled during active disease.

The chain recombines TRBV5-8 with TRBJ1-1; D unresolved. The length of the CDR3 is 15 residues. Germline loops: CDR1 SGHTS, CDR2 YDEGEE. V was clipped by 2 bases and J by 1 base, with 12 bases between them. The CDR3 bases are TGTGCCAGCAGCTTTCGGTCTGGGCCGAACACTGAAGCTTTCTTT. Translated: CASSFRSGPNTEAFF.

J is TRBJ1-4 and V is TRBV2; 10 positions agree with TRBD1. Germline V lookup: CDR1 SNHLY, CDR2 FYNNEI. The CDR3 has 15 amino acids. The junction had 7 bases not matched to a gene; V was cut back by 5 bases and J by 7 bases. CDR3 protein: CASSLNRDRGEKLFF. DNA of the CDR3: TGTGCCAGCAGTCTCAACCGGGACAGGGGTGAAAAACTGTTTTTT.